Sequencing of this TCR beta chain was carried out in a study of blood T cell repertoires in COVID-19. CDR1 is SGHTA and CDR2 is FQGNSA in the germline V gene. The CDR3 has 15 amino acids. V lost 6 bases, J lost 0 bases, and 7 bases stayed unmatched. In the source study's methods: From reference gene primer amplification, estimates of nucleated cell counts were derived. Profiling relied on immunoSEQ multiplex PCR, and the TCRdb table lists in-frame clones only, not all of them. The V and J calls and clone size are taken from that table; D and trimming were inferred from the DNA. The table lists 300,000 to 350,000 clones, around 87% of them singletons.

What was sequenced was peripheral blood. This receptor was obtained from a man aged 18 to 29 with active or convalescent COVID-19. The chain uses TRBV7-2 and TRBJ1-1; TRBD1 agrees at 7 bases. Written as DNA, the CDR3 is TGTGCCAGCAGAGATGGGGGGACAGTGAACACTGAAGCTTTCTTT. The encoded protein is CASRDGGTVNTEAFF.